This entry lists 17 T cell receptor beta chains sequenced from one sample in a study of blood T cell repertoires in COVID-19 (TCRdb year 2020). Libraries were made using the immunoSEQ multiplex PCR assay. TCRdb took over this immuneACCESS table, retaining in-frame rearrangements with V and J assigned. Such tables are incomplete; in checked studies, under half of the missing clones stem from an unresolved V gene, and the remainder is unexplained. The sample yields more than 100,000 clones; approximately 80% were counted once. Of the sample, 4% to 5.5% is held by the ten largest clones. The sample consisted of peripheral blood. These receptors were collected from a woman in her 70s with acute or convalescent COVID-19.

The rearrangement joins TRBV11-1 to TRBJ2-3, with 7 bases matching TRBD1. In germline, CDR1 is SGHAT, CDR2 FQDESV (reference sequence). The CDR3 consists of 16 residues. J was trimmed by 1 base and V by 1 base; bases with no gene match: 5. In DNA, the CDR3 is TGTGCCAGCAGCTTAGAGGGGGCGAGGGGCACAGATACGCAGTATTTT. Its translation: CASSLEGARGTDTQYF.

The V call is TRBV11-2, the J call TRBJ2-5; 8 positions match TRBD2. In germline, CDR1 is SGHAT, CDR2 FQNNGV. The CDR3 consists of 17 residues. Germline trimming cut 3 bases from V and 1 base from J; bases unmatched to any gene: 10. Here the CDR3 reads CASSFVAGPAVQETQYF. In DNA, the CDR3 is TGTGCCAGCAGCTTCGTAGCGGGGCCTGCGGTCCAAGAGACCCAGTACTTC.

The CDR3: CASSSQGTGELFF. The CDR3 coding sequence is TGCGCCAGCAGCTCACAGGGAACCGGGGAGCTGTTTTTT. The V call is TRBV4-3, the J call TRBJ2-2; TRBD1 might be the D (6 bases). Germline CDR1 is LGHNA and CDR2 is YSLEER. V was clipped by 5 bases and J by 5 bases, with 9 bases between them. The CDR3 sequence is 13 residues long.

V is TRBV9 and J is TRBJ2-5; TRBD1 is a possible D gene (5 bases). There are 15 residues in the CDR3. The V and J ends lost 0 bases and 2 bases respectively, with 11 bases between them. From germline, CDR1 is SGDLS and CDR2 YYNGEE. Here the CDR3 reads CASSVALGQQETQYF. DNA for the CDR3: TGTGCCAGCAGCGTAGCTCTGGGGCAACAAGAGACCCAGTACTTC.

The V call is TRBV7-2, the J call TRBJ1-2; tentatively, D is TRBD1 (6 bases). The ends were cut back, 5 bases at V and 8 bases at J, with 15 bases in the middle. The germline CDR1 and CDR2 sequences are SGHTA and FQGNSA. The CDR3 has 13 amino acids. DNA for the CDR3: TGTGCCAGCAGCCCGCGGGGGGCGGCGGGCTACACCTTC. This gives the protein CASSPRGAAGYTF.

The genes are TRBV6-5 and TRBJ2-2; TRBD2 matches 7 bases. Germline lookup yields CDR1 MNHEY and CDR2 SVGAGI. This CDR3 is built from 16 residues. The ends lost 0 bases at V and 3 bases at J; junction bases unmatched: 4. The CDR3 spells CASSYSFLADTGELFF. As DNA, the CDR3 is TGTGCCAGCAGTTACTCGTTTCTAGCGGACACCGGGGAGCTGTTTTTT.

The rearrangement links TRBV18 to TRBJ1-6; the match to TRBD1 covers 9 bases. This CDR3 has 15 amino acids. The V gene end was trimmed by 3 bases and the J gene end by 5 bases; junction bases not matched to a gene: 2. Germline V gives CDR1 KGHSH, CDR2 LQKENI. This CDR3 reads CASSPGQGNNSPLHF. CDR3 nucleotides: TGTGCCAGCTCACCTGGACAGGGGAATAATTCACCCCTCCACTTT.

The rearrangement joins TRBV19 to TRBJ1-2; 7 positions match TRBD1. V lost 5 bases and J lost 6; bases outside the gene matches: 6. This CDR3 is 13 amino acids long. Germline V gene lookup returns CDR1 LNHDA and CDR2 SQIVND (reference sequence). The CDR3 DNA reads TGTGCCAGTAGTTCCCGGGACAGTAATGGCTACACCTTC. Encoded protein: CASSSRDSNGYTF.

CDR3: CASSQEWDRDGIYGYTF. Here the CDR3 DNA reads TGTGCCAGCAGCCAAGAGTGGGACAGGGACGGAATCTATGGCTACACCTTC. The chain has TRBV3-1 (or the pseudogene TRBV3-2) and TRBJ1-2; 9 nucleotides align to TRBD1. The ends lost 0 bases at V and 4 bases at J; junction bases unmatched: 9. This CDR3 contains 17 residues. Germline V gene sequence: CDR1 LGHDT, CDR2 YNNKEL (reference sequence).

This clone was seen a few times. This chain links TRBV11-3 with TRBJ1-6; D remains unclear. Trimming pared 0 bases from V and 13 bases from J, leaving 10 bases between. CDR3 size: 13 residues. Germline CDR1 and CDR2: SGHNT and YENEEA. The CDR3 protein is CASSLDSLSPLHF. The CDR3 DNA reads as TGTGCCAGCAGCTTAGATTCCCTCTCTCCCCTCCACTTT.

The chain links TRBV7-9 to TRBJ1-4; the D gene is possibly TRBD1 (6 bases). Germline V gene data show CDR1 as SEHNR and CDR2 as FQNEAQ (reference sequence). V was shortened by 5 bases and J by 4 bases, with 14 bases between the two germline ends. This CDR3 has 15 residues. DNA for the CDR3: TGTGCCAGCAGCGCTACCCGGGACAATAATGAAAAACTGTTTTTT. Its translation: CASSATRDNNEKLFF.

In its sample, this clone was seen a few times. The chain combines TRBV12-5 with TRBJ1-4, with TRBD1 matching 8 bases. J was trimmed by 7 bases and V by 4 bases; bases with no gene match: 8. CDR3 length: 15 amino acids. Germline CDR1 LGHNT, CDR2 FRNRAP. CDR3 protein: CASGYRTGSPEKLFF. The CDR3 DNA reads TGTGCTAGTGGTTACCGGACAGGGAGCCCTGAAAAACTGTTTTTT.

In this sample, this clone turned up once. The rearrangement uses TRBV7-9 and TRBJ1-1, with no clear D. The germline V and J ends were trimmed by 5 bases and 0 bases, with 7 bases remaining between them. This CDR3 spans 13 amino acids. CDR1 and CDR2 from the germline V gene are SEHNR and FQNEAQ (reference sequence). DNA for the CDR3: TGTGCCAGCAGCATTTCCATGAACACTGAAGCTTTCTTT. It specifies CASSISMNTEAFF.

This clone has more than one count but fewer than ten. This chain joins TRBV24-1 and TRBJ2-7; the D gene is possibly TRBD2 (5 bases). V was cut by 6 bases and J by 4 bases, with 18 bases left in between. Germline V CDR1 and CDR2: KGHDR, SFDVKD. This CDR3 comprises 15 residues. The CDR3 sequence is CATSTLGWRFYEQYV. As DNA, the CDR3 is TGTGCCACCAGTACTTTAGGGTGGAGGTTTTACGAGCAGTACGTC.

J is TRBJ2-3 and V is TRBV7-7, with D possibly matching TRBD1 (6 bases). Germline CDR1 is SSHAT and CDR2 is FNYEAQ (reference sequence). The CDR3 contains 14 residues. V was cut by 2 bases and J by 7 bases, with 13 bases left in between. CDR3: CASSLTGTSNTQYF. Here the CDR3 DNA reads TGTGCCAGCAGCTTAACCGGGACATCGAATACGCAGTATTTT.

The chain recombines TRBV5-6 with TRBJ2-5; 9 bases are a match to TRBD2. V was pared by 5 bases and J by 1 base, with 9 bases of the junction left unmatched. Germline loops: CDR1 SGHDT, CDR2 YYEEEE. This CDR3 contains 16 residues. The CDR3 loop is CASRYGTSRLQETQYF. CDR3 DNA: TGTGCCAGCAGGTACGGGACTAGCAGACTCCAAGAGACCCAGTACTTC. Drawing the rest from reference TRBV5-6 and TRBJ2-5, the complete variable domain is DAGVTQSPTHLIKTRGQQVTLRCSPKSGHDTVSWYQQALGQGPQFIFQYYEEEERQRGNFPDRFSGHQFPNYSSELNVNALLLGDSALYLCASRYGTSRLQETQYFGPGTRLLVL.

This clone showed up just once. The DNA for the CDR3 is TGTGCCAGCAGTTTATCTACTAACCCTCAAGAGACCCAGTACTTC. As protein: CASSLSTNPQETQYF. This chain uses TRBV6-2 or TRBV6-3 with TRBJ2-5; no clear D gene. V lost 4 bases and J lost 2, with 14 bases in between. Germline CDR1 MNHEY, CDR2 SVGEGT. The CDR3 has 15 residues.